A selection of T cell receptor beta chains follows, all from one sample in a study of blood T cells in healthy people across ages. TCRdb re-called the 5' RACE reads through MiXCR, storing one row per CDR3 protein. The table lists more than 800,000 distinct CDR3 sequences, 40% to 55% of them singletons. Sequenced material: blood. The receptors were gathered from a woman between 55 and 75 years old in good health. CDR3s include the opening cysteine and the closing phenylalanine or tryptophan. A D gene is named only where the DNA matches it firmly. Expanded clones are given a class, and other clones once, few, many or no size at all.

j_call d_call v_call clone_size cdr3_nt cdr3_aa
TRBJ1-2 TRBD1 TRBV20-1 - TGCAGTTCCAGACAGGGAGAAAACTATGGCTACACCTTC CSSRQGENYGYTF
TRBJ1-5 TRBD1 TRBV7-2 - TGTGCCAGCAGCTTAGTGCAGGGGGCATCGGCCAATCAGCCCCAGCATTTT CASSLVQGASANQPQHF
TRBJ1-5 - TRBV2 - TGTGCCAGCAGCGGAGACGTCTCCAAAGGGGACAGCAATCAGCCCCAGCATTTT CASSGDVSKGDSNQPQHF
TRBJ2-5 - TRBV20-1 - TGCAGTGCTGGGGGTCAGATGGGGGAGACCCAGTACTTC CSAGGQMGETQYF
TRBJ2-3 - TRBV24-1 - TGTGCCACCAGTGATTTCCCCCCGGCAGGGAAGGATGCCATAGATACGCAGTATTTT CATSDFPPAGKDAIDTQYF
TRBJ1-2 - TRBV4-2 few TGTGCCAGCAGCCAAGCAGGGAACTATGGCTACACCTTC CASSQAGNYGYTF
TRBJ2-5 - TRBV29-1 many TGCAGCGTTGGTCCTAGCACGGAGACCCAGTACTTC CSVGPSTETQYF
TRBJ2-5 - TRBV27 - TGTGCCAGCAGTACCGAAGCGGTTTATCAGGATGAGCAGTACTTC CASSTEAVYQDEQYF
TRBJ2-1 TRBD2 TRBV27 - TGTGCCAGCAGTTTACTAAGCGGGAGGGGAAACGATGAGCAGTTCTTC CASSLLSGRGNDEQFF
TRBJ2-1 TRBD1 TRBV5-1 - TGCGCCAGCAGAGCCGGACAGGGTTTCGAGTTAGCCTACAATGAGCAGTTCTTC CASRAGQGFELAYNEQFF
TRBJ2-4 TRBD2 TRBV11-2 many TGTGCCAGCAGCTTAGATTGGTTCTGGCGGCTAGCGGGAGGGCAAGCCAAAAACATTCAGTACTTC CASSLDWFWRLAGGQAKNIQYF
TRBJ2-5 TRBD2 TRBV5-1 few TGCGCCAGCAGCGATACTAGCGGGCAAGAGACCCAGTACTTC CASSDTSGQETQYF
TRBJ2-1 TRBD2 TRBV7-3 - TGTGCCAGCAGCCCGCGGAGAGGGACTAGCGGTTACAATGAGCAGTTCTTC CASSPRRGTSGYNEQFF
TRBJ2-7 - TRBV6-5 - TGTGCCAGCTCCACGATGAGAGCCTACGAGCAGTACTTC CASSTMRAYEQYF
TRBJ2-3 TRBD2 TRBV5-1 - TGCGCCAGCAGCTTGGATGGACTAGACGGAGATACGCAGTATTTT CASSLDGLDGDTQYF
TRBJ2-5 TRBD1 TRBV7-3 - TGTGCCAGCAGCTTTGGGACAGGGAGTATGGAGACCCAGTACTTC CASSFGTGSMETQYF